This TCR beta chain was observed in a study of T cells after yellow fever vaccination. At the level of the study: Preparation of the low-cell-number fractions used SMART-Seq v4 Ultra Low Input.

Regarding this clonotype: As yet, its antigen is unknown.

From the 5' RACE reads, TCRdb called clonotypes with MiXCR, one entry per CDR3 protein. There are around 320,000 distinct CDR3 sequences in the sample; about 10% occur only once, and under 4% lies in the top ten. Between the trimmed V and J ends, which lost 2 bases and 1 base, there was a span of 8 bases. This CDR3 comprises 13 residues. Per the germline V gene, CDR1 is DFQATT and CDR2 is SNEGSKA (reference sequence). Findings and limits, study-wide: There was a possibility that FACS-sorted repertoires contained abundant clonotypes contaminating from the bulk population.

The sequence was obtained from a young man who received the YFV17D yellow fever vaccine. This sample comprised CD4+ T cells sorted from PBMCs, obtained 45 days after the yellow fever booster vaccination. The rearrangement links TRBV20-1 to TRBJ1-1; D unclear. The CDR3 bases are TGCAGTGCTAGACGAGGAGCGAACACTGAAGCTTTCTTT. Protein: CSARRGANTEAFF.